This T cell receptor beta chain was documented in a study of T cells in Graves' hyperthyroidism and ophthalmopathy. Study-level information: Peripheral blood was obtained at initial diagnosis, preceding any treatment.

RNA transcripts gave rise to amplified TCR beta CDR3 regions. Researchers ran a first-round RT-PCR on the TCR CDR3 using the HTBI primer set. TCRdb re-called the multiplex PCR reads with MiXCR, one entry per CDR3 protein. This sample yields a few hundred thousand distinct CDR3 sequences, of which around 15% are seen a single time; about a sixth belongs to the top ten. This clonotype has only one observation. A read error may account for a junction end that differs from germline. CDR1 SGHAT and CDR2 FQNNGV come from the germline V gene. The length of the CDR3 is 14 residues. Fresh peripheral blood, 9.5 to 10 ml of it, supplied the PBMCs.

Source material: blood. This chain connects TRBV11-2 to TRBJ2-5, with D maybe TRBD2 (6 bases). The source is a woman aged 18-30 years with Graves' hyperthyroidism. The CDR3 nucleotides are TGTGCCAGCAGCCCCCGGGGGTCCCAAGAGACCCAACACTTC. Protein: CASSPRGSQETQHF. The full variable domain, its missing parts supplied by reference TRBV11-2 and TRBJ2-5, is EAGVAQSPRYKIIEKRQSVAFWCNPISGHATLYWYQQILGQGPKLLIQFQNNGVVDDSQLPKDRFSAERLKGVDSTLKIQPAKLEDSAVYLCASSPRGSQETQHFGPGTRLLVL.